Included here is one T cell receptor (beta chain) sequence, with context. These data originate in a study of cytomegalovirus exposure and HLA in healthy donors. PCR primers comprised 60 Vbeta and 13 Jbeta primers. The protocol was immunoSEQ multiplex PCR, while the TCRdb copy is restricted to in-frame clones and leaves out a portion. Of around 190,000 clones listed, just under 75% are singletons. This CDR3 has 13 amino acids. Looked up from germline, CDR1 is MDHEN and CDR2 is SYDVKM. V was clipped by 9 bases and J by 1 base; unmatched bases: 3. The J gene is TRBJ2-1, the V gene TRBV28; 7 bases agree with TRBD2. This receptor was obtained from a woman younger than 45 in good health and CMV-seropositive. The source material was PBMCs. CDR3 DNA sequence: TGTGCCAGTCAGCGGGGATCCTACAATGAGCAGTTCTTC. Translating gives CASQRGSYNEQFF.